This T cell receptor beta chain stems from a study of blood T cells in healthy people across ages. A note on this clonotype: Its antigen is undetermined.

V was pared by 4 bases and J by 1 base, with 23 bases between. This CDR3 has 18 residues. The V gene's germline CDR1 is SGHTS and CDR2 YDEGEE. Every donor contributed around 10 milliliters of peripheral blood by blood draw. The study's findings and limits: Getting older went along with TCR beta diversity per million T cells dropping roughly linearly.

Together with a sample-barcoded 5' primer, a J-beta primer mix was included in a second PCR lasting about 7 to 12 cycles. TCRdb itself ran the 5' RACE reads through MiXCR, one entry per CDR3 protein. The repertoire consists of some 760,000 distinct CDR3 sequences, with approximately 25% occurring once and the leading ten covering more than 8%. The data also belong to a second study, concerning T cells of mothers and their children. That paper notes: Sample barcodes and 2-4 random nucleotides came from the second PCR's M1S primer.

The sequenced sample consisted of blood. This TCR was sampled from a boy between 5 and 17 years old in good health. The gene calls are TRBV5-8 and TRBJ2-5; perhaps TRBD1 as D (6 bases). CDR3 DNA: TGTGCCAGCAGCCTACACCGAGACAGGTTCGGGTTCCAAGAGACCCAGTACTTC. Translation: CASSLHRDRFGFQETQYF.